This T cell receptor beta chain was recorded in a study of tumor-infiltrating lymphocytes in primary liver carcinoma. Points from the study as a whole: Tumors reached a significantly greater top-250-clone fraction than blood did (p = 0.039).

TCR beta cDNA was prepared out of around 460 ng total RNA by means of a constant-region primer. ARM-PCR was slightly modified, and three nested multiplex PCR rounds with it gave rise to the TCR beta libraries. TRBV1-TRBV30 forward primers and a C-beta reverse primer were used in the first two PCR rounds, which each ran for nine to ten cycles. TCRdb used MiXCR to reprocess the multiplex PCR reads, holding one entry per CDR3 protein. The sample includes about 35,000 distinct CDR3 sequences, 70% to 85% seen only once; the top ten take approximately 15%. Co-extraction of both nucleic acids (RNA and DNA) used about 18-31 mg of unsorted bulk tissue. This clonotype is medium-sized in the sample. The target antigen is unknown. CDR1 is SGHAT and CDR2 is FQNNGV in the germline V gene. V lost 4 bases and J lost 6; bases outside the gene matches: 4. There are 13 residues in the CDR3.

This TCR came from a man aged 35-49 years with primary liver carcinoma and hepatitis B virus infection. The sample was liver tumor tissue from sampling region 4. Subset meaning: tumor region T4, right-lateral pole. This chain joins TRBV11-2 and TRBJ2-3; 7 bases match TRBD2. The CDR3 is CASSSRGVDTQYF. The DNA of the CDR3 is TGTGCCAGCAGCTCCCGGGGGGTCGATACGCAGTATTTT.